These T cell receptor beta chains were read from a single sample in a study of cytomegalovirus exposure and HLA in healthy donors. Produced via immunoSEQ multiplex PCR; TCRdb's table is partial and in-frame only. Of under 250,000 clones listed, 85% to 90% are singletons. What was sequenced was PBMCs. The source of these receptors is a young man in good health and CMV-seronegative. Each CDR3 is given with its conserved first and last residue. A D gene is named only where the DNA matches it firmly. Only part of the rows carry a size: once, few, many, or a class if the clone is expanded.

J | V | size | D | DNA | CDR3
TRBJ1-2 | TRBV5-6 | . | TRBD1 | TGTGCCAGCAGCCCCGACCTTGACAGGGGACATGGCTACACCTTC | CASSPDLDRGHGYTF
TRBJ1-6 | TRBV28 | few | . | TGTGCCAGCAGGGCACAGGCCCCTTATAATTCACCCCTCCACTTT | CASRAQAPYNSPLHF
TRBJ1-2 | TRBV5-1 | . | TRBD1 | TGCGCCAGCAGCTCGGGACAGGGGGCTGGCTACACCTTC | CASSSGQGAGYTF
TRBJ2-3 | TRBV5-1 | . | TRBD2 | TGCGCCAGCAGCCTGCCCCTCGTGTCCAAAGCGGGAGAATTCACAGATACGCAGTATTTT | CASSLPLVSKAGEFTDTQYF
TRBJ2-4 | TRBV6-1 | . | TRBD1 | TGTGCCAGCAGTGAAGGGTGGACAGGGCTATCGAACATTCAGTACTTC | CASSEGWTGLSNIQYF
TRBJ1-6 | TRBV12-5 | few | . | TGTGCTAGTGGTTTGGTACTAGGCGCCCTCCACTTT | CASGLVLGALHF
TRBJ2-7 | TRBV5-1 | . | TRBD1 | TGCGCCAGCAGCTGGAAGGTGGGACAGGCGGGGGAGCAGTACTTC | CASSWKVGQAGEQYF
TRBJ1-1 | TRBV30 | . | TRBD1 | TGTGCCTGGGCCAGACAGGGGATCATGAACACTGAAGCTTTCTTT | CAWARQGIMNTEAFF
TRBJ2-5 | TRBV2 | . | . | TGTGCCAGCAGTGAACGGTCCAGGGAAGAGACCCAGTACTTC | CASSERSREETQYF
TRBJ2-3 | TRBV28 | once | TRBD1 | TGTGCCAGCAGTCCTCCAGGGGGCATATCTAGCACAGATACGCAGTATTTT | CASSPPGGISSTDTQYF
TRBJ2-3 | TRBV18 | once | TRBD1 | TGTGCCAGCTCACTGGGGACAGAAGATACGCAGTATTTT | CASSLGTEDTQYF
TRBJ2-1 | TRBV5-1 | . | . | TGCGCCAGCAAAGCGCAGGGAGGACGATTCAATGAGCAGTTCTTC | CASKAQGGRFNEQFF
TRBJ2-1 | TRBV29-1 | . | TRBD2 | TGCAGCGTTGGACTAGCGGGATACAATGAGCAGTTCTTC | CSVGLAGYNEQFF
TRBJ1-4 | TRBV5-6 | . | . | TGTGCCAGCAGCTTAACAGGGATCTACGAAAAACTGTTTTTT | CASSLTGIYEKLFF
TRBJ2-7 | TRBV28 | . | . | TGTGCCAGCCAAGACAGTGGGTACGAGCAGTACTTC | CASQDSGYEQYF
TRBJ1-3 | TRBV28 | . | . | TGTGCCAGCAGTTCAACCGGGATTTATGTAAACACCATATATTTT | CASSSTGIYVNTIYF
TRBJ2-1 | TRBV7-6 | . | TRBD2 | TGTGCCAGCAGCTCCCTAGCGGGGGACAATGAGCAGTTCTTC | CASSSLAGDNEQFF
TRBJ1-3 | TRBV14 | once | TRBD1 | TGTGCCAGCAGCCGGACAGGGTCGGAAAACACCATATATTTT | CASSRTGSENTIYF
TRBJ2-1 | TRBV11-3 | . | TRBD1 | TGTGCCAGCGAAATCAGGTACAGGGGCAATGAGCAGTTCTTC | CASEIRYRGNEQFF
TRBJ2-5 | TRBV4-3 | . | TRBD2 | TGCGCCAGCAGCCAAGTTTCTAGCGGATACGAAGAGACCCAGTACTTC | CASSQVSSGYEETQYF
TRBJ2-7 | TRBV5-1 | . | . | TGCGCCAGCAGCTTGGCCAGTCAGGCCTACGAGCAGTACTTC | CASSLASQAYEQYF
TRBJ1-6 | TRBV5-1 | . | TRBD1 | TGCGCCAGCAGCACCAGACAGGGTGTAGAGTCACCCCTCCACTTT | CASSTRQGVESPLHF
TRBJ1-5 | TRBV29-1 | . | . | TGCAGCGGTTCCGGGGGTTTTAAACCCCAGCATTTT | CSGSGGFKPQHF
TRBJ2-2 | TRBV30 | . | TRBD2 | TGTGCCTGGTCCCGTAGCGGGAGGCCGAACACCGGGGAGCTGTTTTTT | CAWSRSGRPNTGELFF